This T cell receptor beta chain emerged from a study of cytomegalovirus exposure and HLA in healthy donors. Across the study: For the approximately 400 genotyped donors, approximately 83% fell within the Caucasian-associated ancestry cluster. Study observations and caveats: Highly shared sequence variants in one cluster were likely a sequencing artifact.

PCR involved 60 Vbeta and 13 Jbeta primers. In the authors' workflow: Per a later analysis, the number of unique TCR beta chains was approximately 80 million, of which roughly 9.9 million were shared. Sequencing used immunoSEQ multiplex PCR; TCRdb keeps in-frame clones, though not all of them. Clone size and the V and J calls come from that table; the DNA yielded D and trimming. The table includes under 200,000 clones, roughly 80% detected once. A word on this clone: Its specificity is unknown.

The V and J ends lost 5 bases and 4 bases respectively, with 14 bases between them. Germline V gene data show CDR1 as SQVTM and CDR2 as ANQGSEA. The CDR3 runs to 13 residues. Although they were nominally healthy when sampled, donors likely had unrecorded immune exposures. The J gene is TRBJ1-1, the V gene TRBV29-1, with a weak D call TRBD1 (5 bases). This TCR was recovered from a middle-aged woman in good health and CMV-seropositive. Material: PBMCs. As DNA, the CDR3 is TGCAGCGTTCCTGGGGTCGGGGGCACTGAAGCTTTCTTT. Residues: CSVPGVGGTEAFF. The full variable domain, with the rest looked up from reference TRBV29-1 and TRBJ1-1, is SAVISQKPSRDICQRGTSLTIQCQVDSQVTMMFWYRQQPGQSLTLIATANQGSEATYESGFVIDKFPISRPNLTFSTLTVSNMSPEDSSIYLCSVPGVGGTEAFFGQGTRLTVV.